These 10 T cell receptor beta chains were sequenced from one sample in a study of T cell responses to AZD1222 COVID-19 vaccine. The data were produced by immunoSEQ multiplex PCR, yet TCRdb's version contains in-frame clones alone and is incomplete. The sample contains roughly 80,000 clones, 75% to 95% of which appear only once. The input for sequencing was peripheral blood, taken 28 days after the second AZD1222 dose. Receptors were obtained from an adult who received the AZD1222 COVID-19 vaccine.

A single count supports this clone. V and J are TRBV6-5 and TRBJ1-4; 8 bases fit TRBD1. Germline V CDR1 and CDR2: MNHEY, SVGAGI. The CDR3 sequence is 15 residues long. After removal of 6 bases from V and 8 bases from J, the junction contained 11 bases not matched to a gene. The CDR3 region is CASRDGQGVLEKLFF. The CDR3, as DNA: TGTGCCAGCAGAGACGGACAGGGTGTTTTGGAAAAACTGTTTTTT.

The chain employs TRBV27 and TRBJ2-1, with D perhaps TRBD2 (6 bases). Germline CDR1 and CDR2: MNHEY and SMNVEV (reference sequence). Trimming removed 6 bases at V and 4 bases at J, with 16 bases between. This CDR3 comprises 15 residues. This CDR3 reads CASRQQLGGYNEQFF. CDR3 DNA sequence: TGTGCCAGCAGACAACAACTCGGGGGATACAATGAGCAGTTCTTC.

The chain links TRBV7-6 to TRBJ2-7, with 9 bases identical to TRBD1. CDR3 size: 14 residues. The germline V gene encodes CDR1 SGHVS and CDR2 FNYEAQ. V was pared by 4 bases and J by 4 bases, with 5 bases of the junction left unmatched. Here the CDR3 DNA reads TGTGCCAGCAGCTCCGGGACAGGGTCATACGAGCAGTACTTC. Translating it yields CASSSGTGSYEQYF.

The chain carries TRBV28 and TRBJ1-2; D not certain. The CDR3 sequence is 15 residues long. V was trimmed by 10 bases and J by 4 bases, leaving 22 bases between them. Germline values: CDR1 MDHEN, CDR2 SYDVKM. The CDR3 is CATRGPDGDRYGYTF. The CDR3, as DNA: TGTGCCACGCGAGGGCCGGACGGAGACCGCTATGGCTACACCTTC.

V and J are TRBV5-4 and TRBJ1-4; no firm D call. V lost 0 bases to trimming and J lost 0 bases, with 3 bases between them. Germline values: CDR1 SGHNT, CDR2 YYREEE (reference sequence). CDR3 size: 14 residues. The CDR3 bases are TGTGCCAGCAGCTTGGGAGCAACTAATGAAAAACTGTTTTTT. This translates into CASSLGATNEKLFF.

The gene calls are TRBV7-3 and TRBJ2-5; TRBD2 agrees at 7 bases. The length of the CDR3 is 15 residues. Trimming removed 2 bases from V and 1 base from J; junction bases left unmatched: 4. Germline loops: CDR1 SGHTA, CDR2 FQGTGA. The CDR3 region is CASSLLGLVQETQYF. CDR3 nucleotides: TGTGCCAGCAGCTTATTAGGACTAGTCCAAGAGACCCAGTACTTC.

Remarks on this clone: Other DNA sequences within the sample encode an identical CDR3. V gene TRBV28 combines with J gene TRBJ2-5; a weak D match, TRBD1 (6 bases). The V gene lost 7 bases and the J gene lost 3 bases, with 12 bases spanning the gap. The CDR3 is 13 residues long. From germline, CDR1 is MDHEN and CDR2 SYDVKM. CDR3 amino acids: CASNQGGEETQYF. The DNA of the CDR3 is TGTGCCAGCAATCAAGGGGGAGAAGAGACCCAGTACTTC. Looking up the rest from reference TRBV28 and TRBJ2-5 gives the full variable domain: DVKVTQSSRYLVKRTGEKVFLECVQDMDHENMFWYRQDPGLGLRLIYFSYDVKMKEKGDIPEGYSVSREKKERFSLILESASTNQTSMYLCASNQGGEETQYFGPGTRLLVL.

This rearrangement joins TRBV5-1 to TRBJ2-1; no firm D call. V shed 4 bases and J shed 8 bases, with 10 bases lying between them. This CDR3 spans 12 amino acids. CDR1 and CDR2 from the germline V gene are SGHRS and YFSETQ. Written as DNA, the CDR3 is TGCGCCAGCAGCCAAGGGTGGGATGAGCAGTTCTTC. Amino acids: CASSQGWDEQFF.

The V and J genes are TRBV3-1 (or the pseudogene TRBV3-2) and TRBJ1-2; 10 nucleotides match TRBD1. Trimming at V came to 2 bases and at J to 4 bases, leaving 10 bases not matched to a gene. The germline V gene encodes CDR1 LGHDT and CDR2 YNNKEL (reference sequence). The CDR3 sequence is 17 residues long. CDR3 residues: CASSQLSGQGRLYGYTF. DNA for the CDR3: TGTGCCAGCAGCCAACTATCGGGACAGGGGCGTCTCTATGGCTACACCTTC.

The CDR3 is CASSQVSGGTYGYTF. As DNA, the CDR3 is TGTGCCAGCAGCCAAGTCTCAGGGGGGACATATGGCTACACCTTC. This chain links TRBV4-2 with TRBJ1-2; 7 bases align to TRBD1. The CDR3 extends over 15 amino acids. The germline V gene has CDR1 LGHNA and CDR2 YNFKEQ. Germline trimming cut 1 base from V and 5 bases from J; bases unmatched to any gene: 7.